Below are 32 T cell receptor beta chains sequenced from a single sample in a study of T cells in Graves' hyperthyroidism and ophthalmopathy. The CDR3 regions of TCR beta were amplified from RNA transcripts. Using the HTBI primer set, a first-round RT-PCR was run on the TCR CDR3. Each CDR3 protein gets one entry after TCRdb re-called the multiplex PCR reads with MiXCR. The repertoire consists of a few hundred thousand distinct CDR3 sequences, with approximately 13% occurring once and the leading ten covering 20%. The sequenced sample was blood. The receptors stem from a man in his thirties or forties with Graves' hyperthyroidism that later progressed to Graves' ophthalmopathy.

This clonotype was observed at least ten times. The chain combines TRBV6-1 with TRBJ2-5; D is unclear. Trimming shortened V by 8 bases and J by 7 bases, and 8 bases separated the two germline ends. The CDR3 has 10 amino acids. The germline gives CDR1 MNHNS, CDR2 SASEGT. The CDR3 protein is CASSLWTQYF. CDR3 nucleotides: TGTGCCAGCTCCCTTTGGACCCAGTACTTC.

The CDR3 sequence: CASSVRTLNTEAFF. The DNA of the CDR3 is TGTGCCAGCAGTGTCAGGACTCTTAACACTGAAGCTTTCTTT. The V call is TRBV12-3 or TRBV12-4, the J call TRBJ1-1; D uncertain. The V and J ends lost 5 bases and 2 bases respectively, with 12 bases between them. The CDR3 is 14 residues long.

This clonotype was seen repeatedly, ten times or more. CDR3 nucleotide sequence: TGTGCCAGCAGTCCGGACTATCTCTCTGGGGCCAACGTCCTGACTTTC. Translating it yields CASSPDYLSGANVLTF. The chain combines TRBV6-1 with TRBJ2-6; possible D gene TRBD2, 6 bases. The CDR3 runs 16 residues. The germline V gene encodes CDR1 MNHNS and CDR2 SASEGT. V lost 5 bases and J 0 bases, leaving 11 bases between the germline ends.

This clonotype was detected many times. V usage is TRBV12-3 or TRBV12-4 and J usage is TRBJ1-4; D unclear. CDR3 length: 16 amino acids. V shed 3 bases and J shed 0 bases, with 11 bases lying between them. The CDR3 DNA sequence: TGTGCCAGCAGTTTTAACCAGGTTGCAACTAATGAAAAACTGTTTTTT. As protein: CASSFNQVATNEKLFF.

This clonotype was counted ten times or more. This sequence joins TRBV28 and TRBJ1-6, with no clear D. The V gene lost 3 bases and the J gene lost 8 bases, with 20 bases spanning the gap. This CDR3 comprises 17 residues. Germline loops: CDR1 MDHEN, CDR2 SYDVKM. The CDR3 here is CASSFLAGNLGDSPLHF. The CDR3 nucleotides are TGTGCCAGCAGTTTCCTCGCAGGCAATTTGGGTGATTCACCCCTCCACTTT.

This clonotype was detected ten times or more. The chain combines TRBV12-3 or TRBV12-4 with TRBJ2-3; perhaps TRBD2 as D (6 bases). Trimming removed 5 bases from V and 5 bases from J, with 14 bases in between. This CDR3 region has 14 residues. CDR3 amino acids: CASSPDYGGDTQYF. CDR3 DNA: TGTGCCAGCAGTCCCGACTACGGGGGAGATACGCAGTATTTT.

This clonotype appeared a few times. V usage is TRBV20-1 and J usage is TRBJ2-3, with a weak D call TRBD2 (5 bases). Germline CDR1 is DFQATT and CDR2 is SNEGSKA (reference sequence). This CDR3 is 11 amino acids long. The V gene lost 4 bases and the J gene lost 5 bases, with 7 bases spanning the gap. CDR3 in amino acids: CSATGLDTQYF. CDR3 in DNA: TGCAGTGCTACCGGACTAGATACGCAGTATTTT.

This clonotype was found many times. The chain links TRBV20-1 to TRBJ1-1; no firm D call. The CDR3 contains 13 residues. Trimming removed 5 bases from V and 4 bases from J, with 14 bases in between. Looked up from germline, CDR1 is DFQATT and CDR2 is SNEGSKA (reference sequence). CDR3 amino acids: CSAPGSGGTEAFF. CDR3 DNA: TGCAGTGCTCCTGGTTCGGGTGGCACTGAAGCTTTCTTT.

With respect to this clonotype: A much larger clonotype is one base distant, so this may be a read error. The CDR3 protein is CASSPFDRGNEQSF. Written as DNA, the CDR3 is TGTGCCAGCTCACCTTTCGACAGGGGTAATGAGCAGTCCTTC. The V and J genes are TRBV18 and TRBJ2-1; 8 nucleotides agree with TRBD1. The germline CDR1 and CDR2 sequences are KGHSH and LQKENI. This CDR3 comprises 14 residues. The variable domain in full, completed from reference TRBV18 and TRBJ2-1, reads NAGVMQNPRHLVRRRGQEARLRCSPMKGHSHVYWYRQLPEEGLKFMVYLQKENIIDESGMPKERFSAEFPKEGPSILRIQQVVRGDSAAYFCASSPFDRGNEQSFGPGTRLTVL.

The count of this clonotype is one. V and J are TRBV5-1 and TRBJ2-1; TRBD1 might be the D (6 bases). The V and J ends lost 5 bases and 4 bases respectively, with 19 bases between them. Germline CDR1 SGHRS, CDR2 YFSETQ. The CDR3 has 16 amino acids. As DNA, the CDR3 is TGCGCCAGCAGATCCGGGACACTGACGTTGTACAATGAGCAGTTCTTC. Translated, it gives CASRSGTLTLYNEQFF.

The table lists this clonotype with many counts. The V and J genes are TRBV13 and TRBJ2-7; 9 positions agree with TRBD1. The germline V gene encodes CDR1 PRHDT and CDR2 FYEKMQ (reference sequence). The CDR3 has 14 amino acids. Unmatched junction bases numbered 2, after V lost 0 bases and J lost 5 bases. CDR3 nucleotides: TGTGCCAGCAGCTTAGGACAGGGGGCGGACGAGCAGTACTTC. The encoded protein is CASSLGQGADEQYF.

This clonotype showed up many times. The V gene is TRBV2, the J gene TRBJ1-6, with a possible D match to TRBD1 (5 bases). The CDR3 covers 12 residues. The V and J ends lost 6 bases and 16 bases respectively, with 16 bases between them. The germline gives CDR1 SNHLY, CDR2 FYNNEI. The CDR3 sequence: CASSLGRGGLHF. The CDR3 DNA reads TGTGCCAGCAGCCTAGGACGGGGCGGGCTCCACTTT.

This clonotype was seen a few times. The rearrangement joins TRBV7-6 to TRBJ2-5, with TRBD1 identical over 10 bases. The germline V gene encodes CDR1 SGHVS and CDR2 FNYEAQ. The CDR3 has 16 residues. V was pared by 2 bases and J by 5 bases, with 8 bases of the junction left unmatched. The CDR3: CASSLPGTGDLETQYF. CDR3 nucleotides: TGTGCCAGCAGCTTACCCGGGACAGGGGATCTGGAGACCCAGTACTTC.

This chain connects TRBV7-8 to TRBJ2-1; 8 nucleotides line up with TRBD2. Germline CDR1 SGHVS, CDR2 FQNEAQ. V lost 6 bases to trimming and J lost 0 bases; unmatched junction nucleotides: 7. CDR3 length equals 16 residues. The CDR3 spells CASSSGTSLSYNEQFF. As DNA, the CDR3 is TGTGCCAGCAGTTCCGGGACTAGTCTCTCCTACAATGAGCAGTTCTTC.

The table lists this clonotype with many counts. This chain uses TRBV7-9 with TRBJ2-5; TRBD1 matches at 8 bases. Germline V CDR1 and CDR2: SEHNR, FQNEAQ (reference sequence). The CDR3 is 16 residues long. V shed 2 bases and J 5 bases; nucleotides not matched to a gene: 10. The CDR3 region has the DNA TGTGCCAGCAGCTTACCCCGGCAGGGGGCAGGCGAGACCCAGTACTTC. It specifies CASSLPRQGAGETQYF. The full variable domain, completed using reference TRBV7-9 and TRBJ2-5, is DTGVSQNPRHKITKRGQNVTFRCDPISEHNRLYWYRQTLGQGPEFLTYFQNEAQLEKSRLLSDRFSAERPKGSFSTLEIQRTEQGDSAMYLCASSLPRQGAGETQYFGPGTRLLVL.

In DNA form, the CDR3 reads TGTGCCAGCAGGGCCCGGGGGTCCAGGAGGGACGAGCAGTACTTC. Protein: CASRARGSRRDEQYF. The chain joins TRBV7-8 to TRBJ2-7; D perhaps matches TRBD2 (6 bases). Germline V CDR1 and CDR2: SGHVS, FQNEAQ. With 6 bases removed from V and 5 bases from J, the gap between germline ends came to 20 bases. The CDR3 runs 15 residues.

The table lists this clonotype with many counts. The CDR3 coding sequence is TGTGCCAGCAGTCAGTTCCTCGACCGGATATCGGGCTACACCTTC. Its protein is CASSQFLDRISGYTF. The chain uses TRBV6-2 or TRBV6-3 and TRBJ1-2; D remains ambiguous. The CDR3 extends over 15 amino acids. Trimming cost V 5 bases and J 8 bases, with 21 bases left between them. Germline assignment: CDR1 MNHEY and CDR2 SVGEGT.

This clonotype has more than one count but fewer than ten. The CDR3 sequence is CAISESPTSGGKNEQFF. CDR3 DNA sequence: TGTGCCATCAGTGAGTCGCCGACTAGCGGGGGGAAGAATGAGCAGTTCTTC. The V gene is TRBV10-3, the J gene TRBJ2-1; 13 bases align to TRBD2. The CDR3 has 17 residues. The trim removed 0 bases at V and 7 bases at J, leaving 6 bases unmatched. Germline-derived CDR1 and CDR2 are ENHRY and SYGVKD.

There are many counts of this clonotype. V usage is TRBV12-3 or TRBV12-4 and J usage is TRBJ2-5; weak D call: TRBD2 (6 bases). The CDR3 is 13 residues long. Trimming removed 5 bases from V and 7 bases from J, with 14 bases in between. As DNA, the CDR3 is TGTGCCAGCAGTGGGACGTCGGGAGTGACCCAGTACTTC. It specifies CASSGTSGVTQYF.

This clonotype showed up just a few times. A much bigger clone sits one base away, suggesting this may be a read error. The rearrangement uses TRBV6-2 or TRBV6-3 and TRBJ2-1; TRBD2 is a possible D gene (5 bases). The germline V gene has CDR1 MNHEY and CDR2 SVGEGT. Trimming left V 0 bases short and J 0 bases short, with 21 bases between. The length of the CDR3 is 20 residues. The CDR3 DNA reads TGTGCCAGCAGTTACTCGACACGGGGTGGAATCGTTAGCTCCTACAATGAGCAGTTCTTC. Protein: CASSYSTRGGIVSSYNEQFF.

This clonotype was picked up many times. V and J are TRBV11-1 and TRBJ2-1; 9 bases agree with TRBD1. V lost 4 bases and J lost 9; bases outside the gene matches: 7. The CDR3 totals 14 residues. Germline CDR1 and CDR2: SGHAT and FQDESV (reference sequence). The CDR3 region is CASSSRDRVVEQFF. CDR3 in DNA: TGTGCCAGCAGCTCTCGGGACAGGGTAGTTGAGCAGTTCTTC.

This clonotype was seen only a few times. The CDR3 protein is CSGPIGGGFWEQYF. Written as DNA, the CDR3 is TGCAGCGGTCCCATCGGGGGGGGGTTTTGGGAGCAGTACTTC. The rearrangement links TRBV29-1 to TRBJ2-7, with TRBD2 matching over 8 bases. Trimming took 7 bases from V and 7 from J; bases not matched to a gene: 15. Germline V gene lookup returns CDR1 SQVTM and CDR2 ANQGSEA. This CDR3 is 14 amino acids long.

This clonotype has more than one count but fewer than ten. DNA for the CDR3: TGTGCCAGCAGCCCCCCCGGCCCGCTAGCGGATACGCAGTATTTT. This gives the protein CASSPPGPLADTQYF. This sequence joins TRBV6-2 or TRBV6-3 and TRBJ2-3; maybe TRBD2 (6 bases). This CDR3 contains 15 residues. The V end lost 6 bases, the J end lost 6 bases, and 19 bases lay between the germline ends. Germline CDR1 MNHEY, CDR2 SVGEGT.

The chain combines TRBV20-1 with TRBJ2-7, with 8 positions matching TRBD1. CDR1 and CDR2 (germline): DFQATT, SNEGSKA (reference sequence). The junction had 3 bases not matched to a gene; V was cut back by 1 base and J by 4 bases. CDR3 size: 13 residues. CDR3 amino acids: CSARGGQEYEQYF. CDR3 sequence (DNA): TGCAGTGCTAGAGGGGGACAGGAGTACGAGCAGTACTTC.

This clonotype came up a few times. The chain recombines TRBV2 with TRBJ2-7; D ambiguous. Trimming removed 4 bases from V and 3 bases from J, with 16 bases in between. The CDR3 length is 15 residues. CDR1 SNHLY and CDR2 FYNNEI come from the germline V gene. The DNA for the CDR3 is TGTGCCAGCAGTGTCGCAGAGAAAGACCGCTACGAGCAGTACTTC. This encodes CASSVAEKDRYEQYF.

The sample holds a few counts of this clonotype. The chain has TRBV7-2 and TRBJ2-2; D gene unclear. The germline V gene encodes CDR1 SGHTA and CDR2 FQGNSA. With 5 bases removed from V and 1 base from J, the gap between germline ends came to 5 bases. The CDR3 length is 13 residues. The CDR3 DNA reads TGTGCCAGCAGCCACCTGAACACCGGGGAGCTGTTTTTT. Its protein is CASSHLNTGELFF. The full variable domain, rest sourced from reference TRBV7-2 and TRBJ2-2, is GAGVSQSPSNKVTEKGKDVELRCDPISGHTALYWYRQSLGQGLEFLIYFQGNSAPDKSGLPSDRFSAERTGGSVSTLTIQRTQQEDSAVYLCASSHLNTGELFFGEGSRLTVL.

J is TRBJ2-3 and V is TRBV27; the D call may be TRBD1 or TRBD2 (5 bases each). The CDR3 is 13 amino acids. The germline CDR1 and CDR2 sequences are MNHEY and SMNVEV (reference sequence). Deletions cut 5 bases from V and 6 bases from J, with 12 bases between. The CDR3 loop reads CASSNRGPDTQYF. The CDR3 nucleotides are TGTGCCAGCAGTAACCGGGGCCCCGATACGCAGTATTTT.

The CDR3: CSAGGNYGYTF. DNA for the CDR3: TGCAGCGCGGGGGGTAACTATGGCTACACCTTC. The chain uses TRBV29-1 and TRBJ1-2, with D perhaps matching TRBD1 (5 bases). CDR3 length: 11 residues. V lost 7 bases, J lost 1 base, and 7 bases lay in between. Germline CDR1 SQVTM, CDR2 ANQGSEA.

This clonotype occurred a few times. The DNA of the CDR3 is TGCGCCAGCAGCCAAGCGGGGGGAGGCAATGAGCAGTTCTTC. It encodes CASSQAGGGNEQFF. The rearrangement uses TRBV4-1 and TRBJ2-1, with 7 bases fitting TRBD2. Per the germline V gene, CDR1 is MGHRA and CDR2 is YSYEKL. This CDR3 has 14 amino acids. The trim removed 1 base at V and 6 bases at J, leaving 3 bases unmatched.

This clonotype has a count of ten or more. CDR3 nucleotides: TGTGCCAGCAGCCAGGGCAGGGGCTTGCAAGAGACCCAGTACTTC. Encoded protein: CASSQGRGLQETQYF. The chain links TRBV7-8 to TRBJ2-5, with D tentatively TRBD1 (6 bases). The germline CDR1 and CDR2 sequences are SGHVS and FQNEAQ. V was pared by 5 bases and J by 2 bases, with 15 bases between. This CDR3 is 15 amino acids long. The full variable domain, rest sourced from reference TRBV7-8 and TRBJ2-5, is GAGVSQSPRYKVAKRGQDVALRCDPISGHVSLFWYQQALGQGPEFLTYFQNEAQLDKSGLPSDRFFAERPEGSVSTLKIQRTQQEDSAVYLCASSQGRGLQETQYFGPGTRLLVL.

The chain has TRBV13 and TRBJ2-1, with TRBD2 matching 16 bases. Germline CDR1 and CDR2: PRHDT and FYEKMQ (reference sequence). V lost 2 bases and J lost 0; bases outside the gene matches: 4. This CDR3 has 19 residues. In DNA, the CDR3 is TGTGCCAGCAGCTTAATGGGACTAGCGGGGGGGAGCTCCTACAATGAGCAGTTCTTC. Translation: CASSLMGLAGGSSYNEQFF.

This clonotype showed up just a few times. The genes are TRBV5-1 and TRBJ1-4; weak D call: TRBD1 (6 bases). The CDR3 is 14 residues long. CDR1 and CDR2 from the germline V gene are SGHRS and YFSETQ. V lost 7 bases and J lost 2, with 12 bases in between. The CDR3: CASRQAPTNEKLFF. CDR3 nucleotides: TGCGCCAGCCGACAGGCTCCGACTAATGAAAAACTGTTTTTT. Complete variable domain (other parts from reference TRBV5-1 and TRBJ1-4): KAGVTQTPRYLIKTRGQQVTLSCSPISGHRSVSWYQQTPGQGLQFLFEYFSETQRNKGNFPGRFSGRQFSNSRSEMNVSTLELGDSALYLCASRQAPTNEKLFFGSGTQLSVL.